This entry features one T cell receptor beta chain sequence. This sample is part of a study of blood T cell repertoires in COVID-19. Germline assignment: CDR1 SGHRS and CDR2 YFSETQ. This CDR3 comprises 13 residues. With 5 bases clipped from V and 7 bases from J, the junction kept 2 bases outside the gene matches. Data came from immunoSEQ multiplex PCR; TCRdb stores just in-frame clones and leaves some out. The sample has fewer than 350,000 clones, 81% seen once; the top ten hold 2.5% to 3.5%. Sequencing was done on a sample of peripheral blood. The chain links TRBV5-1 to TRBJ1-4; 10 nucleotides line up with TRBD1. The sequence was collected from an older woman with active or convalescent COVID-19. CDR3 DNA: TGCGCCAGCAGGACAGGGGGCCGTGAAAAACTGTTTTTT. Protein sequence: CASRTGGREKLFF.